Shown below are 7 T cell receptor beta chains from a single sample sequenced in a study of OX40 agonist ivuxolimab in advanced cancers. TCRdb's copy holds only in-frame clones and misses some; the assay was immunoSEQ multiplex PCR. Of tens of thousands of clones in the sample, approximately 82% were seen once. Sequencing was performed on CD4+ or CD8+ T cells sorted from blood, taken in a trial of the OX40 agonist ivuxolimab. The receptor set was obtained from an adult with an advanced solid tumor such as melanoma, head and neck, liver or kidney cancer.

This chain uses TRBV7-3 with TRBJ1-1; the D is unclear. The V gene's germline CDR1 is SGHTA and CDR2 FQGTGA. Trimming pared 5 bases from V and 3 bases from J, leaving 10 bases between. The CDR3 contains 13 residues. CDR3 amino acids: CASSPGRYTEAFF. CDR3 nucleotides: TGTGCCAGCAGCCCCGGACGGTACACTGAAGCTTTCTTT.

V usage is TRBV2 and J usage is TRBJ1-1; no clear D. The CDR3 extends over 12 amino acids. The V and J ends lost 6 bases and 10 bases respectively, with 15 bases between them. CDR1 and CDR2 from the germline V gene are SNHLY and FYNNEI. CDR3 in amino acids: CASSPLRELAFF. DNA for the CDR3: TGTGCCAGCAGCCCGCTCCGGGAGTTAGCTTTCTTT.

The chain joins TRBV27 to TRBJ2-5, with D hard to call. The CDR3 sequence is 13 residues long. Germline CDR1 is MNHEY and CDR2 is SMNVEV (reference sequence). V gave up 5 bases and J gave up 6 bases, with 13 bases separating them. CDR3 region: CASSPLRGQTQYF. CDR3 in DNA: TGTGCCAGCAGTCCACTCCGCGGTCAGACCCAGTACTTC.

V is TRBV18 and J is TRBJ2-2, with D unclear. Trimming took off 3 bases at V and 0 bases at J, with 5 bases between the two ends. In germline, CDR1 is KGHSH, CDR2 LQKENI. The CDR3 consists of 14 residues. CDR3 nucleotide sequence: TGTGCCAGCTCACCCCTCGCGAACACCGGGGAGCTGTTTTTT. This codes for CASSPLANTGELFF.

The rearrangement uses TRBV5-1 and TRBJ2-7; D possibly corresponds to TRBD1 (6 bases). V was cut by 3 bases and J by 6 bases, with 16 bases left in between. CDR1 and CDR2 from the germline V gene are SGHRS and YFSETQ. There are 14 residues in the CDR3. The CDR3: CASSSGVPGFEQYF. As DNA, the CDR3 is TGCGCCAGCAGCTCAGGGGTGCCGGGCTTCGAGCAGTACTTC.

This rearrangement joins TRBV13 to TRBJ2-3; D ambiguous. Per germline, CDR1 PRHDT and CDR2 FYEKMQ (reference sequence). The CDR3 contains 18 residues. The V and J ends lost 5 bases and 0 bases respectively, with 21 bases between them. The CDR3 nucleotides are TGTGCCAGCAGCCTAAAGGGTCGAGGTCTCAAAAGCACAGATACGCAGTATTTT. This sequence encodes CASSLKGRGLKSTDTQYF.

The chain is built from TRBV28 and TRBJ2-6; 7 nucleotides match TRBD1. The junction had 4 bases not matched to a gene; V was cut back by 11 bases and J by 0 bases. CDR3 length equals 14 residues. CDR1 MDHEN and CDR2 SYDVKM come from the germline V gene. The CDR3 loop is CASDRNSGANVLTF. The CDR3 DNA follows: TGTGCCTCGGACAGGAACTCTGGGGCCAACGTCCTGACTTTC. Variable domain in full (rest from reference TRBV28 and TRBJ2-6): DVKVTQSSRYLVKRTGEKVFLECVQDMDHENMFWYRQDPGLGLRLIYFSYDVKMKEKGDIPEGYSVSREKKERFSLILESASTNQTSMYLCASDRNSGANVLTFGAGSRLTVL.